This TCR beta chain comes out of a study of shared clonotypes between healthy human individuals (dated by TCRdb to the early 2020s). Regarding the complete study: The cohort comprised two women and a few men aged 18 to 49 years. For each donor, CD4 naive and CD4 memory were each run on three plates, CD8 naive on two plates, and CD8 memory on one plate. Blood TCR repertoires of 5 or 6 healthy adults were deeply sequenced to estimate repertoire size and the extent of clonotype sharing between individuals. To increase sequencing depth and limit assay-specific biases, TCR repertoire library preparation and sequencing were carried out by different laboratories using diverse techniques. Per donor, leukapheresis produced somewhere between about 0.9 and 9.5 billion PBMCs. Findings and caveats that apply to the study as a whole: Sampling was restricted to blood, and TCR repertoires in tissue are likely to differ from TCR repertoires in blood. Compared with non-shared clonotypes, clonotypes shared by all four sorted-subset donors had higher generation probabilities. The genetic and exposure-history diversity represented was limited by the small number of donors. Across a few donors, around 5% of naive CD4, roughly 3.5% of naive CD8, under 2.5% of memory CD4, and about 0.44% of memory CD8 clonotypes were shared. Naive subsets generally had larger estimated clonotype richness than memory subsets. Pairwise subsampling led to the expectation that sequencing depth would affect the degree of clonotype sharing among donors. Rarefaction of sorted-subset datasets indicated incomplete sequencing despite the large sequencing depth.

Healthy HIV-negative adults with no recently reported acute infections or vaccinations were included as donors. Only Caucasian adults living in Nashville, Tennessee, USA were represented among the donors. Magnetic negative selection was used to enrich CD4+ T cells, after which naive cells were positively selected on CD45RA and the negative fraction became the memory subset. Blood was collected by leukapheresis, and PBMCs were isolated by Ficoll-Histopaque density gradient centrifugation and then cryopreserved in liquid nitrogen vapor phase. Analytical flow cytometry was used to check the purity and quantity of every magnetically sorted T cell population. Each sorted fraction had its genomic DNA isolated and then quantified by UV absorbance on a Nanodrop 2000c. TCR CDR3 regions were amplified from genomic DNA by multiplex PCR using the deep immunoSEQ assay. Extracted genomic DNA from each cell subset was distributed evenly across all wells of several immunoSEQ 96-well plates, and each plate was treated as a replicate. For sorted subsets, about 210 ng of genomic DNA, equivalent to around 30,000 T cell genomes, went into each replicate PCR. The purified libraries were quantified using a Qubit 3.0 fluorometer, sized with a Bioanalyzer 2100, and then quantified again using the KAPA Library Quantification kit. Each immunoSEQ 96-well plate was sequenced on its own single-read 150-cycle Illumina NextSeq 550 flow cell. The authors processed their data as follows. Because only junctional sequences without quality scores were contained in the immunoSEQ output, filtering matching that applied to full-length reads could not be performed. Sequences were annotated with PyIR, a Python wrapper for IgBLAST v1.9, and V/J genes and CDR3 were assigned using IMGT germline references. Reads with weak V/J assignments (E-value above 1e-6), missing CDR3, stop codons, out-of-frame junctions, or ambiguous translated residues were removed. V3J clonotypes were defined by identical inferred V gene, J gene, and CDR3 amino acid sequence. Percentage overlap between repertoires was calculated by dividing the number of shared unique clonotypes by the size of the smaller repertoire. Richness of each repertoire was evaluated using RTK rarefaction, the Chao1 estimator, and Recon v2.1 estimates of unobserved clonotypes. Generation probabilities for all TCRbeta clonotypes obtained by the gDNA method from four donors were computed using OLGA. The table comes from immuneACCESS by way of TCRdb, which keeps in-frame sequences with V and J called. Part of the clones is missing from these tables; in studies checked, under half for an unresolved V gene and the rest for unknown reasons. V and J calls and clone size follow that table, whereas D and trimming were derived from the DNA. For this sample there are 330,000 or so clones; around two thirds appear just once. The ten largest clonotypes hold 10% of the sample.

Remarks on this clone: The antigen it binds to is not known. Qualities for individual bases were not recorded, and no much larger clone is one base off.

The CDR1 and CDR2 encoded by the germline V gene are MNHEY and SVGAGI. Relative to germline, V is 0 bases shorter and J is 4 bases shorter, with 10 bases between their ends. From its cysteine to its phenylalanine, the CDR3 spans 15 amino acids. Only the CDR3 part of the read is kept: 45 bases, read in frame from the first base. The sequence was obtained from a young man in good health. The sample comprised memory CD4+ T cells sorted from blood. The sample's cell subset or site label, decoded: CD45RA-negative fraction. The sequence links TRBV6-5 to TRBJ1-3, with no confident D gene call. The nucleotides read TGTGCCAGCAGTTACTCGCGGGGAAGCGGAAACACCATATATTTT. It encodes CASSYSRGSGNTIYF.